This entry describes one T cell receptor beta chain. The target of this receptor is not known. Nothing much larger sits one base from this clone, and base qualities are not available. This sample is drawn from a study of blood T cell repertoires in COVID-19 (dated by TCRdb to about 2020). For the study in its entirety: Samples covering the acute and convalescent phases of COVID-19 were provided by collaborators in the United States, Italy and Spain. The dataset comprised deeply sampled blood TCRbeta repertoires from subjects exposed to, actively infected with, or recovered from COVID-19. The repertoires were made available in a free public database intended to serve as a resource for research on the immune response to SARS-CoV-2. Samples were obtained from the ongoing ImmuneRACE study (first 160 participants) and from over 1,000 subjects provided by 6 global collaborators. The material from the prospective study consisted of cDNA or gDNA derived from T cells, B-cell-depleted T cells, or PBMCs. The sample metadata nearly always contained a de-identified subject ID, COVID-19 status, age in years and sex. Where HLA class I and class II types were available, the types were taken from metadata supplied by the sample provider, not from assay-based typing. The paper as a whole reports these results and caveats: Clinical and demographic metadata were provided uncurated, with the amount varying by source and participant.

The CDR3 goes from the cysteine to the phenylalanine over 15 residues. Only CDR3 DNA is held: 45 bases, read in frame from base 1. CDR1 is given as SGHRS and CDR2 as YFSETQ, both from the germline V gene. V lost 0 bases and J lost 7 bases, and the count of bases not matched to a germline gene is 3. The immunoSEQ Assay, a bias-controlled multiplex PCR, was used to amplify TCRbeta CDR3 regions from genomic DNA. In the source study's methods: The number of nucleated cells in each sample was estimated from the amplification of reference gene primers within the assay. To quantify the absolute abundance of each unique TCRbeta CDR3 rearrangement, sequence reads were collapsed and filtered. For each sample, productive Simpson clonality was calculated by taking the square root of Simpson's diversity index across productive rearrangements. This immuneACCESS table, as held by TCRdb, lists in-frame sequences with V and J called but not all clones. Of the missing ones, under half trace to an unresolved V gene in checked studies; the others have no known cause. V, J and clone size derive from that table, while D and trimming were established from the DNA sequence. In this sample the table shows roughly 220,000 clones, about 80% of which occur a single time. The leading ten clones occupy roughly 1.3% of the sample.

In the prospective study, participants were about 18 to 95 years old, resided in fewer than 25 geographic areas of the United States, and were enrolled through a virtual design. Cohort assignment in the prospective study relied on participant-reported clinical history from a screening survey and a study questionnaire. Mobile phlebotomists in the prospective study collected whole blood, serum and a nasopharyngeal or oropharyngeal swab from every participant. Over a roughly 2-month period, participants in the prospective study had the option of providing additional blood draws and questionnaires. Before DNA extraction, prospective study blood samples were shipped either frozen or at room temperature.

The chain is encoded by TRBV5-1 joined to TRBJ1-6; TRBD1 matches 8 bases in the middle. This TCR was sampled from a woman aged 35 to 49 with acute COVID-19. Sequences were obtained from PBMCs or T cells enriched from blood (not recorded which). The bases are TGCGCCAGCAGCTTGGACGGACAGGGCAATTCACCCCTCCACTTT. Translated, this is CASSLDGQGNSPLHF.